This TCR beta chain appears in the sequencing data of a study of blood T cells in healthy people across ages. On the study more broadly: For every two T cells, template switching captured about one barcoded beta molecule.

A second PCR of 7 to 11 cycles used a sample-barcoded 5' primer and a J-beta primer mix. The template-switch adaptor, which had 12 random nucleotides, put a tag on each cDNA molecule. MiXCR was run by TCRdb on the 5' RACE reads, yielding one entry per CDR3 protein. The table lists fewer than 950,000 distinct CDR3 sequences, roughly 53% of them singletons. Healthy individuals of Caucasian origin from Russia, aged about 6 to 100, served as donors. The germline CDR1 and CDR2 sequences are SEHNR and FQNEAQ (reference sequence). The CDR3 is 16 residues long. V was trimmed by 0 bases and J by 3 bases, leaving 14 bases between them.

The specimen sequenced was blood. This receptor was identified in a man aged 80 or over in good health. The chain has TRBV7-9 and TRBJ1-1, with D unresolved. This chain's CDR3 is CASSLALREEDTEAFF. The DNA for the CDR3 is TGTGCCAGCAGCTTAGCGCTCCGGGAAGAGGACACTGAAGCTTTCTTT.